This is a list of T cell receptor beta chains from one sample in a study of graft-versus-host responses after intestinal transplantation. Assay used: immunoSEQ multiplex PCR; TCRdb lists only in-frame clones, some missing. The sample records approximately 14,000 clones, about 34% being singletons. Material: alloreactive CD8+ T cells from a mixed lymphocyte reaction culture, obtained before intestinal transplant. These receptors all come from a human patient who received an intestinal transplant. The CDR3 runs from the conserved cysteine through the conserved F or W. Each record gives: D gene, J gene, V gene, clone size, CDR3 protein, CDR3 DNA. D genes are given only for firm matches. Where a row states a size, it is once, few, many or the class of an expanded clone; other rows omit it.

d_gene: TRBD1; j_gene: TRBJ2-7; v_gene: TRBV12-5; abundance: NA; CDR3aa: CASGLEGTAWHEQYF; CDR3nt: TGTGCTAGTGGTTTGGAGGGGACAGCCTGGCACGAGCAGTACTTC
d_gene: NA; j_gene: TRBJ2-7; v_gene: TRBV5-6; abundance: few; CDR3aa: CASSAPGIEQYF; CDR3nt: TGTGCCAGCTCCGCCCCAGGGATTGAGCAGTACTTC
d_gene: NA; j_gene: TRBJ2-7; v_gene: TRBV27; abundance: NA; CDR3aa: CASSFNPAGYEQYF; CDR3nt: TGTGCCAGCAGTTTTAACCCAGCCGGGTACGAGCAGTACTTC
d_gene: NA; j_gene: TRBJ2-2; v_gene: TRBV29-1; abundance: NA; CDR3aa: CSVEGRGLGGELFF; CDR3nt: TGCAGCGTGGAGGGGAGGGGGTTGGGCGGGGAGCTGTTTTTT
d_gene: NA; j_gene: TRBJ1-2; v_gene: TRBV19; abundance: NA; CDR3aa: CASSMDLMGGDHGYTF; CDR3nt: TGTGCCAGTAGTATGGATTTGATGGGAGGGGATCACGGCTACACCTTC
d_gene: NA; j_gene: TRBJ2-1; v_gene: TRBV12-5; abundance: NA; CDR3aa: CASGPGYNEQFF; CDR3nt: TGTGCTAGTGGTCCGGGCTACAATGAGCAGTTCTTC
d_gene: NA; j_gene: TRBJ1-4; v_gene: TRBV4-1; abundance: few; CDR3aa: CASSQETGNPPTNEKLFF; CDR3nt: TGCGCCAGCAGCCAAGAAACAGGAAATCCGCCAACTAATGAAAAACTGTTTTTT
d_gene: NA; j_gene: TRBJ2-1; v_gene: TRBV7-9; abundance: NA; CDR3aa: CASSLGLDNEQFF; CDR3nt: TGTGCCAGCAGCTTAGGACTAGACAATGAGCAGTTCTTC
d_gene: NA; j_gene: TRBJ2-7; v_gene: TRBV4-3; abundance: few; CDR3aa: CASSHSPGYEQYF; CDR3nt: TGCGCCAGCAGCCATTCCCCAGGATACGAGCAGTACTTC
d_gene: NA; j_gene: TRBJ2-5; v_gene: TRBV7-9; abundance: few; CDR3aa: CASMPVWDKETQYF; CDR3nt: TGTGCCAGCATGCCCGTTTGGGACAAAGAGACCCAGTACTTC
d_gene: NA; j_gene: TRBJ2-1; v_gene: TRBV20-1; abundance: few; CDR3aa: CSAMVDEQFF; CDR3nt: TGCAGTGCTATGGTAGATGAGCAGTTCTTC
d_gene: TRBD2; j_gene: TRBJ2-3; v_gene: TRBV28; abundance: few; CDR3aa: CASSQGPSGGAIRDTQYF; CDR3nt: TGTGCCAGCAGTCAGGGCCCGAGCGGGGGGGCAATTAGGGATACGCAGTATTTT
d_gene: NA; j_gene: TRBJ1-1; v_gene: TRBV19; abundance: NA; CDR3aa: CASSIYLNTEAFF; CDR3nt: TGTGCCAGTAGTATTTATCTGAACACTGAAGCTTTCTTT
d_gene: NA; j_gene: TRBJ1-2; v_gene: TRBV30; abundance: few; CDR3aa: CAWRTSGGIYGYTF; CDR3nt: TGTGCCTGGAGGACGTCGGGGGGGATATATGGCTACACCTTC
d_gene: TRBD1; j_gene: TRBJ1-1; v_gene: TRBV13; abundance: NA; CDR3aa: CASSRRGRGRLYPEAFF; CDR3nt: TGTGCCAGCAGCCGCCGGGGCAGGGGGCGCTTATACCCTGAAGCTTTCTTT
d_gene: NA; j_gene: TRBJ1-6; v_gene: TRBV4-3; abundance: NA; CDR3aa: CASSQALSGNVNSPLHF; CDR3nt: TGCGCCAGCAGCCAGGCCCTCTCGGGGAACGTCAATTCACCCCTCCACTTT
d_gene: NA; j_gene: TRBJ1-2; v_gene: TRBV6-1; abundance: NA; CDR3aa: CASSVGDANYGYTF; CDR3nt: TGTGCCAGCAGTGTCGGAGACGCAAACTATGGCTACACCTTC